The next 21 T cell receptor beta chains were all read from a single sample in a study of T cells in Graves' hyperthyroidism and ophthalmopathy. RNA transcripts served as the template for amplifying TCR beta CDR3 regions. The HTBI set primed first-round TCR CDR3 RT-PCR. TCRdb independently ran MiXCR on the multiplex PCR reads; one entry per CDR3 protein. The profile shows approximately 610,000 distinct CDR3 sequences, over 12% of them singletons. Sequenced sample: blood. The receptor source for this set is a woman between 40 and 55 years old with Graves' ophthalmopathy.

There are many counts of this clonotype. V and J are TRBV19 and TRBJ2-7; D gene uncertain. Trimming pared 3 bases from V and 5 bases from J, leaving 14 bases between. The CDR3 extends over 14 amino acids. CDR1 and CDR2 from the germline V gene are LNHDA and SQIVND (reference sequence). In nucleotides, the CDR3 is TGTGCCAGTAGTATTGAATCGAAGGCCAACGAGCAGTACTTC. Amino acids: CASSIESKANEQYF.

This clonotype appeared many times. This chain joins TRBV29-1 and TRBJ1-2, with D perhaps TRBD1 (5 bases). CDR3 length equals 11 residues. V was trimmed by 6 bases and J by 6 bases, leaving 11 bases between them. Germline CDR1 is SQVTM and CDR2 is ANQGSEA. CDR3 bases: TGCAGCGTCGGCAGGGAGAATGGCTACACCTTC. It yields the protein CSVGRENGYTF.

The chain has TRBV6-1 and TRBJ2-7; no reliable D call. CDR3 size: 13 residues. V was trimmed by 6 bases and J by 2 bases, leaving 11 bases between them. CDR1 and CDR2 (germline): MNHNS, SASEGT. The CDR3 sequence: CASSDLGAYEQYF. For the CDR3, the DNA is TGTGCCAGCAGCGACCTCGGTGCCTACGAGCAGTACTTC.

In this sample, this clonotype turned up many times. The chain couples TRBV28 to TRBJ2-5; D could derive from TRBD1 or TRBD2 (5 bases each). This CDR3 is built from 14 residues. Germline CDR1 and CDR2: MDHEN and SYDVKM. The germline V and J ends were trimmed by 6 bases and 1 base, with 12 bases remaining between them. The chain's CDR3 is CASSFLGRQETQYF. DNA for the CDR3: TGTGCCAGCAGCTTTCTGGGACGCCAAGAGACCCAGTACTTC.

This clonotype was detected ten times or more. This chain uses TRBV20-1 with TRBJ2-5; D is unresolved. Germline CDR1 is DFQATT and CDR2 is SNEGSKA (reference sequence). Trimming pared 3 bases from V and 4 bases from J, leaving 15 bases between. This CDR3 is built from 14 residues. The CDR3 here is CSARDQRDGETQYF. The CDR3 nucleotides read TGCAGTGCTAGGGATCAGAGAGATGGAGAGACCCAGTACTTC.

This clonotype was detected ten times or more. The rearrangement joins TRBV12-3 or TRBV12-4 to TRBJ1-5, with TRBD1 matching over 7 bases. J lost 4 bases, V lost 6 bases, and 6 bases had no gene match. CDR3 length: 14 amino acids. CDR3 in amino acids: CASRRGTENQPQHF. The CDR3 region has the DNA TGTGCCAGCAGGCGGGGGACAGAAAATCAGCCCCAGCATTTT.

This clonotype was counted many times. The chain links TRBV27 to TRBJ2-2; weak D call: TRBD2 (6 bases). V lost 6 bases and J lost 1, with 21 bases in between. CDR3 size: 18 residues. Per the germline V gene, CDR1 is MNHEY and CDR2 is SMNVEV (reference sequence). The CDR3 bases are TGTGCCAGCAGAGGCAGCGGTGGGATAGCGGTGAACACCGGGGAGCTGTTTTTT. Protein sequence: CASRGSGGIAVNTGELFF.

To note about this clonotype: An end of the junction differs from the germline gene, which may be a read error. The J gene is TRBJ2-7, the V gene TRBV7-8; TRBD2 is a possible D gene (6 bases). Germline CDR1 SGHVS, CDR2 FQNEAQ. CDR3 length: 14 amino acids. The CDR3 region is CAISLGGTSSEQYF. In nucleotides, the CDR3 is TGTGCCATCAGCTTAGGAGGGACTTCGTCCGAGCAGTACTTC.

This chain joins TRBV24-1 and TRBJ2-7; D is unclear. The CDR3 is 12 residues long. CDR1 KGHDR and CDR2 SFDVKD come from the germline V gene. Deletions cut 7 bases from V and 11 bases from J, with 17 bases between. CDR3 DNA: TGTGCCACCAGCCCAGACGGTGCGTTGGAGTACTTC. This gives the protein CATSPDGALEYF.

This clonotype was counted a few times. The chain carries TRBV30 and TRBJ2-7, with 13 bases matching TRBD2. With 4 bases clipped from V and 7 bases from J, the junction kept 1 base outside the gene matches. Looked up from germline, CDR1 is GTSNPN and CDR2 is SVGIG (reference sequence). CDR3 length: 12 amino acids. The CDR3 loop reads CAWMGLAGEQYF. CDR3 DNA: TGTGCCTGGATGGGACTAGCGGGAGAGCAGTACTTC.

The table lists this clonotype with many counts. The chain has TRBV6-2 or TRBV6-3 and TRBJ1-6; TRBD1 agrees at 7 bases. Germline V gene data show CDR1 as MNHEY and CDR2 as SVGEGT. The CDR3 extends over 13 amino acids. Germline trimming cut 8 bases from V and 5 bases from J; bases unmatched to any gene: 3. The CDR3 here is CASGQANNSPLHF. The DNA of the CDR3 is TGTGCCAGCGGACAGGCCAATAATTCACCCCTCCACTTT.

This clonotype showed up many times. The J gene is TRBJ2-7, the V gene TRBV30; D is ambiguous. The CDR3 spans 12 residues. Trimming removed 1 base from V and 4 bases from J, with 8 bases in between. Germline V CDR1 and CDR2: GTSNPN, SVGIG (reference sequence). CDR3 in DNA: TGTGCCTGGAGTGAGGACGTTTACGAGCAGTACTTC. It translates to CAWSEDVYEQYF.

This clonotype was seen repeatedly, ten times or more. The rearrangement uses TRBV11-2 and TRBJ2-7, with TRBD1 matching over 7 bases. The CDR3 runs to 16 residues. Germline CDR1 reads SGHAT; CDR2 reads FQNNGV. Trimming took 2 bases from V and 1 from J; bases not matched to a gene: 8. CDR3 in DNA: TGTGCCAGCAGCTTAACTCGACAGGGTGAATCCTACGAGCAGTACTTC. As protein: CASSLTRQGESYEQYF.

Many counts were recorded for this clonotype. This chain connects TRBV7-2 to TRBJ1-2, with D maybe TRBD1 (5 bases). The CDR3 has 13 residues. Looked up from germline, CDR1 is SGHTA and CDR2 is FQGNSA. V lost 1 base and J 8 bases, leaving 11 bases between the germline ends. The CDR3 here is CASSLEQGWGYTF. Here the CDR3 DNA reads TGTGCCAGCAGCTTAGAGCAGGGTTGGGGCTACACCTTC.

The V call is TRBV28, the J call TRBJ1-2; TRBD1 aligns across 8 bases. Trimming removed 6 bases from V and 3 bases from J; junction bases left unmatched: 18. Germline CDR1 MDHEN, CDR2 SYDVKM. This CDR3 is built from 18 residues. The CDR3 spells CASSQDRGPALSHYGYTF. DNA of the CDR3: TGTGCCAGCAGCCAAGACAGGGGTCCGGCCCTCTCCCACTATGGCTACACCTTC.

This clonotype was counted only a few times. This CDR3 reads CAWGVGSTGYNSPLHF. The CDR3 DNA sequence: TGTGCCTGGGGAGTCGGCTCAACAGGGTATAATTCACCCCTCCACTTT. The V and J genes are TRBV30 and TRBJ1-6; weak D call: TRBD1 (6 bases). The CDR3 is made up of 16 amino acids. V was shortened by 5 bases and J by 4 bases, with 18 bases between the two germline ends. Per germline, CDR1 GTSNPN and CDR2 SVGIG (reference sequence).

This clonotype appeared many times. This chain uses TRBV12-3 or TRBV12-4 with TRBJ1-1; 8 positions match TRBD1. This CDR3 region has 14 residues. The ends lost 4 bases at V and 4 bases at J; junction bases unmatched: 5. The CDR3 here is CASSSAQGGTEAFF. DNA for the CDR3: TGTGCCAGCAGTTCAGCACAGGGGGGCACTGAAGCTTTCTTT.

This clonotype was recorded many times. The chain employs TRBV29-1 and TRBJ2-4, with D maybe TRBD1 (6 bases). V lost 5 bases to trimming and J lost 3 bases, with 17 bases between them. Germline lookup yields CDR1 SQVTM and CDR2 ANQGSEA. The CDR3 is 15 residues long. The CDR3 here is CSVLKTRGVKNIQYF. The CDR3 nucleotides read TGCAGCGTTCTCAAAACCAGGGGAGTCAAAAACATTCAGTACTTC. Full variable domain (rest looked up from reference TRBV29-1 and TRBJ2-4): SAVISQKPSRDICQRGTSLTIQCQVDSQVTMMFWYRQQPGQSLTLIATANQGSEATYESGFVIDKFPISRPNLTFSTLTVSNMSPEDSSIYLCSVLKTRGVKNIQYFGAGTRLSVL.

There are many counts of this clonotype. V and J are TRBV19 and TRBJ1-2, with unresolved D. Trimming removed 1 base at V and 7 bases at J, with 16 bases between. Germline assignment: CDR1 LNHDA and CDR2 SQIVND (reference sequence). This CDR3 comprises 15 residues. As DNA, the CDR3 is TGTGCCAGTAGTATAGGTGGGCCCCACGAGACTGGCTACACCTTC. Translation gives CASSIGGPHETGYTF.

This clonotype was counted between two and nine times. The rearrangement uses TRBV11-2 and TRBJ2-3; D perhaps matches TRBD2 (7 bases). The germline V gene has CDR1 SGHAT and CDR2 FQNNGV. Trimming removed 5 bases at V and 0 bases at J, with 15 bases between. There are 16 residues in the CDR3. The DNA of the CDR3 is TGTGCCAGCAGCCGCCGTGAGGGGGGGAGCACAGATACGCAGTATTTT. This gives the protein CASSRREGGSTDTQYF.

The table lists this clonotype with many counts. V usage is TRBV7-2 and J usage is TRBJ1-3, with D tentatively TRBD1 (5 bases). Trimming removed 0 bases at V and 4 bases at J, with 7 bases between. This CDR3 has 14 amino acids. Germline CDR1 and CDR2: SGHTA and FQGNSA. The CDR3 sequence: CASSLAGVGNTIYF. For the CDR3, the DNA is TGTGCCAGCAGCTTAGCAGGGGTCGGAAACACCATATATTTT.